These 9 T cell receptor beta chains were sequenced from one sample in a study of T-cell memory formation after mild COVID-19. TCRdb itself ran the 5' RACE reads through MiXCR, one entry per CDR3 protein. The sample comprises approximately 40,000 distinct CDR3 sequences, over 9.5% of which are singletons, and roughly 27% rests with the top ten. The sequencing input was PBMCs or a T cell subset sorted from them (not recorded which). Receptor source: a man in his late teens or twenties who had mild COVID-19 (a few samples of this study predate the infection). Cell type and time point are not known.

CDR3 sequence: CSVRQGSGTGELFF. CDR3 nucleotides: TGCAGCGTGAGACAGGGGTCGGGCACCGGGGAGCTGTTTTTT. The chain has TRBV29-1 and TRBJ2-2, with 8 bases lining up with TRBD1. With V trimmed by 6 bases and J by 4 bases, 7 bases remained unmatched. The germline CDR1 and CDR2 sequences are SQVTM and ANQGSEA. The CDR3 is 14 residues long.

This clonotype showed up many times. This rearrangement joins TRBV6-5 to TRBJ2-2; no firm D call. V was clipped by 2 bases and J by 1 base, with 11 bases between them. The length of the CDR3 is 16 residues. Looked up from germline, CDR1 is MNHEY and CDR2 is SVGAGI. The CDR3 here is CASSYRASENTGELFF. For the CDR3, the DNA is TGTGCCAGCAGTTACCGAGCATCGGAGAACACCGGGGAGCTGTTTTTT.

This clonotype was counted at least ten times. This chain uses TRBV12-3 or TRBV12-4 with TRBJ1-5; the D is unclear. The CDR3 length is 13 residues. V gave up 6 bases and J gave up 9 bases, with 15 bases separating them. Here the CDR3 reads CASSPSPASPQHF. Written as DNA, the CDR3 is TGTGCCAGCAGCCCTAGCCCGGCCTCGCCCCAGCATTTT.

This clonotype came up many times. The chain employs TRBV7-2 and TRBJ2-7, with 11 bases aligning to TRBD2. The germline V gene encodes CDR1 SGHTA and CDR2 FQGNSA. The trim removed 3 bases at V and 5 bases at J, leaving 6 bases unmatched. The CDR3 consists of 15 residues. The DNA of the CDR3 is TGTGCCAGCAGCTTGTTAGCGGGGGGGCTGCACGAGCAGTACTTC. Translation: CASSLLAGGLHEQYF.

This clonotype was found many times. The V gene is TRBV6-2 or TRBV6-3, the J gene TRBJ1-1, with a tentative D call TRBD1 (6 bases). The CDR3 is 17 amino acids. Germline CDR1 reads MNHEY; CDR2 reads SVGEGT. Trimming took 6 bases from V and 1 from J, leaving 21 bases between them. The CDR3 DNA is TGTGCCAGCAGCCCCTTAAGGGACACGGATTCGAACACTGAAGCTTTCTTT. It translates to CASSPLRDTDSNTEAFF.

Ten or more counts support this clonotype. The V call is TRBV5-1, the J call TRBJ1-4; D remains unclear. The CDR3 is 14 amino acids. Trimming removed 0 bases at V and 8 bases at J, with 11 bases between. Germline loops: CDR1 SGHRS, CDR2 YFSETQ. CDR3 residues: CASSLEGPGEKLFF. The DNA of the CDR3 is TGCGCCAGCAGCTTGGAAGGGCCCGGGGAAAAACTGTTTTTT.

At least ten counts were recorded for this clonotype. V gene TRBV12-3 or TRBV12-4 combines with J gene TRBJ1-5; weak D call: TRBD1 (6 bases). Trimming removed 3 bases from V and 0 bases from J, with 9 bases in between. The CDR3 loop spans 15 amino acids. The CDR3 sequence is CASSFGQYSNQPQHF. CDR3 bases: TGTGCCAGCAGTTTCGGACAGTATAGCAATCAGCCCCAGCATTTT.

This clonotype showed up just a few times. The chain recombines TRBV29-1 with TRBJ2-5, with a weak D call TRBD2 (6 bases). Per germline, CDR1 SQVTM and CDR2 ANQGSEA. This CDR3 spans 17 amino acids. The V and J ends lost 1 base and 0 bases respectively, with 18 bases between them. CDR3 sequence reads: CSVEGGLLGTYQETQYF. The CDR3 coding sequence is TGCAGCGTTGAAGGGGGACTCCTGGGGACGTACCAAGAGACCCAGTACTTC. Supplemented by reference TRBV29-1 and TRBJ2-5, the full variable domain reads SAVISQKPSRDICQRGTSLTIQCQVDSQVTMMFWYRQQPGQSLTLIATANQGSEATYESGFVIDKFPISRPNLTFSTLTVSNMSPEDSSIYLCSVEGGLLGTYQETQYFGPGTRLLVL.

This clonotype was found many times. The rearrangement links TRBV12-3 or TRBV12-4 to TRBJ2-7; D is possibly TRBD2 (5 bases). This CDR3 has 14 residues. The V end was cut by 6 bases, the J end by 0 bases, with 12 bases between. CDR3 in DNA: TGTGCCAGCAGCCCCCGACTAAACTCCTACGAGCAGTACTTC. Its protein product is CASSPRLNSYEQYF.